The 19 T cell receptor beta chains presented below share a single source sample, sequenced in a study of T cell changes during pregnancy in multiple sclerosis (dated by TCRdb to the late 2010s). Libraries were prepared through the immunoSEQ multiplex PCR assay. TCRdb's version of the immuneACCESS table is confined to in-frame rearrangements and falls short of the full clone set. An unresolved V gene accounts for under half of the shortfall where checked; the remainder is of unknown origin. The sample table holds some 64,000 clones, of which roughly 90% were seen once. The ten largest clones add up to 3% to 3.5% of the sample. The sample was peripheral blood, taken in the first trimester of pregnancy. All receptors derive from a female donor in good health, enrolled as a control in a pregnancy study.

The rearrangement links TRBV7-2 to TRBJ2-7; 7 nucleotides agree with TRBD1. CDR1 is SGHTA, CDR2 FQGNSA, per germline. V was pared by 7 bases and J by 6 bases, with 9 bases of the junction left unmatched. This CDR3 spans 13 amino acids. Here the CDR3 DNA reads TGTGCCAGCACCGAGACAGGGTGGGGCGAGCAGTACTTC. Its translation: CASTETGWGEQYF.

The rearrangement uses TRBV10-3 and TRBJ2-2, with 12 bases identical to TRBD2. The CDR3 contains 16 residues. Trimming cost V 4 bases and J 5 bases; bases outside gene matches: 5. The germline gives CDR1 ENHRY, CDR2 SYGVKD. The CDR3 loop reads CAISGGLAGGTGELFF. CDR3 coding DNA: TGTGCCATCAGTGGGGGACTAGCGGGCGGTACCGGGGAGCTGTTTTTT.

This clone was recorded once. CDR3 nucleotides: TGCGCCAGCAGCCGGACCGTAGCGGGGGCCCGCACAGATACGCAGTATTTT. This sequence encodes CASSRTVAGARTDTQYF. The chain links TRBV5-1 to TRBJ2-3, with 9 bases fitting TRBD2. Germline CDR1 is SGHRS and CDR2 is YFSETQ. CDR3 size: 17 residues. Trimming cost V 4 bases and J 1 base; bases outside gene matches: 10.

In DNA form, the CDR3 reads TGTGCCGTGACGACAGGGTCCGAAACCGGGGAGCTGTTTTTT. Encoded protein: CAVTTGSETGELFF. The chain has TRBV7-7 and TRBJ2-2; 7 bases line up with TRBD1. The germline gives CDR1 SSHAT, CDR2 FNYEAQ (reference sequence). The CDR3 runs to 14 residues. V lost 11 bases and J lost 5; bases outside the gene matches: 11. The complete variable domain, with remaining parts taken from reference TRBV7-7 and TRBJ2-2, reads GAGVSQSPRYKVTKRGQDVTLRCDPISSHATLYWYQQALGQGPEFLTYFNYEAQPDKSGLPSDRFSAERPEGSISTLTIQRTEQRDSAMYRCAVTTGSETGELFFGEGSRLTVL.

V and J are TRBV5-1 and TRBJ2-7; 11 positions match TRBD1. From germline, CDR1 is SGHRS and CDR2 YFSETQ. This CDR3 spans 17 amino acids. Trimming took 2 bases from V and 6 from J; bases not matched to a gene: 13. This CDR3 is CASSLGLKGQGGFEQYF. As DNA, the CDR3 is TGCGCCAGCAGCTTAGGACTTAAGGGACAGGGGGGCTTCGAGCAGTACTTC.

This clone came up once. The chain joins TRBV4-3 to TRBJ1-1; TRBD1 matches at 7 bases. This CDR3 has 13 residues. The J segment lost 10 bases and the V segment lost 2 bases, leaving 7 bases of the junction unmatched. Per the germline V gene, CDR1 is LGHNA and CDR2 is YSLEER. CDR3 sequence reads: CASSQIGQVRAFF. As DNA, the CDR3 is TGCGCCAGCAGCCAAATCGGACAGGTTAGAGCTTTCTTT.

V and J are TRBV25-1 and TRBJ1-2; 9 bases line up with TRBD1. Trimming took 1 base from V and 4 from J; bases not matched to a gene: 10. The CDR3 totals 17 residues. CDR1 and CDR2 (germline): MGHDK, SYGVNS. CDR3 nucleotide sequence: TGTGCCAGCAGTGAATCAAGCGGGACAGGGTCGGTCTATGGCTACACCTTC. Protein sequence: CASSESSGTGSVYGYTF.

This chain joins TRBV6-1 and TRBJ1-1, with D perhaps TRBD1 (5 bases). The CDR3 covers 13 residues. Trimming cost V 4 bases and J 1 base, with 7 bases left between them. Germline V gene data show CDR1 as MNHNS and CDR2 as SASEGT. CDR3 nucleotides: TGTGCCAGCAGTGGAGACAGGAACACTGAAGCTTTCTTT. Translating gives CASSGDRNTEAFF.

The genes are TRBV18 and TRBJ2-5, with 10 bases that match TRBD2. The CDR3 consists of 18 residues. V shed 8 bases and J 3 bases; nucleotides not matched to a gene: 18. In germline, CDR1 is KGHSH, CDR2 LQKENI. This CDR3 reads CASKLSGRALGIEETQYF. DNA of the CDR3: TGTGCCAGCAAACTCAGCGGGAGGGCCCTCGGAATAGAAGAGACCCAGTACTTC.

This clone was picked up one time. The rearrangement joins TRBV11-3 to TRBJ1-1; TRBD1 aligns across 7 bases. J gave up 8 bases and V 5 bases, and 14 bases lay outside the gene matches. CDR1 SGHNT and CDR2 YENEEA come from the germline V gene. The CDR3 runs 15 residues. DNA of the CDR3: TGTGCCAGCAGCACCCAACGACAGGGCGCTTTGGAAGCTTTCTTT. Amino acid sequence: CASSTQRQGALEAFF.

This chain uses TRBV15 with TRBJ2-1, with 10 positions matching TRBD1. In germline, CDR1 is LNHNV, CDR2 YYDKDF (reference sequence). J gave up 9 bases and V 7 bases, and 9 bases lay outside the gene matches. This CDR3 has 14 amino acids. The CDR3: CATMGTGVGGEQFF. In nucleotides, the CDR3 is TGTGCCACCATGGGGACAGGGGTAGGAGGTGAGCAGTTCTTC.

V usage is TRBV11-3 and J usage is TRBJ2-7, with TRBD1 matching over 8 bases. The germline V gene has CDR1 SGHNT and CDR2 YENEEA. The V and J ends lost 5 bases and 2 bases, in that order; junction bases with no gene match: 11. The CDR3 contains 16 residues. The CDR3 spells CASSPWGDRRTYEQYF. As DNA, the CDR3 is TGTGCCAGCAGCCCGTGGGGGGACAGGCGCACCTACGAGCAGTACTTC.

J is TRBJ1-6 and V is TRBV7-6; 7 nucleotides line up with TRBD1. Looked up from germline, CDR1 is SGHVS and CDR2 is FNYEAQ. The CDR3 is 14 residues long. The J segment lost 7 bases and the V segment lost 5 bases, leaving 5 bases of the junction unmatched. CDR3 nucleotide sequence: TGTGCCAGCAGCCGCGGGACAGCAAATTCACCCCTCCACTTT. Amino acid sequence: CASSRGTANSPLHF. Combining the CDR3 with reference TRBV7-6 and TRBJ1-6 gives the whole variable domain GAGVSQSPRYKVTKRGQDVALRCDPISGHVSLYWYRQALGQGPEFLTYFNYEAQQDKSGLPNDRFSAERPEGSISTLTIQRTEQRDSAMYRCASSRGTANSPLHFGNGTRLTVT.

This rearrangement joins TRBV5-4 to TRBJ1-2; 8 nucleotides match TRBD1. With 5 bases clipped from V and 6 bases from J, the junction kept 15 bases outside the gene matches. From germline, CDR1 is SGHNT and CDR2 YYREEE (reference sequence). The CDR3 is 16 amino acids. The CDR3 coding sequence is TGTGCCAGCAGGGCCCCAAGATTGGACAGGGATGATGGCTACACCTTC. Its protein product is CASRAPRLDRDDGYTF.

The chain carries TRBV5-5 and TRBJ1-2; D possibly corresponds to TRBD1 (5 bases). This CDR3 has 14 amino acids. From germline, CDR1 is SGHKS and CDR2 YYEKEE (reference sequence). V was clipped by 0 bases and J by 1 base, with 7 bases between them. Written as DNA, the CDR3 is TGTGCCAGCAGCTTGGGACAGCTTAACTATGGCTACACCTTC. Amino acids: CASSLGQLNYGYTF. The full variable domain, in which reference TRBV5-5 and TRBJ1-2 provide the parts outside the CDR3, is DAGVTQSPTHLIKTRGQQVTLRCSPISGHKSVSWYQQVLGQGPQFIFQYYEKEERGRGNFPDRFSARQFPNYSSELNVNALLLGDSALYLCASSLGQLNYGYTFGSGTRLTVV.

This clone occurred a few times. The gene calls are TRBV2 and TRBJ2-1; D gene uncertain. CDR1 SNHLY and CDR2 FYNNEI come from the germline V gene. The CDR3 extends over 11 amino acids. Between the trimmed V and J ends, which lost 6 bases and 3 bases, there was a span of 3 bases. In DNA, the CDR3 is TGTGCCAGCAGCTTCTACAATGAGCAGTTCTTC. Translation gives CASSFYNEQFF.

The chain links TRBV27 to TRBJ2-7; 8 nucleotides line up with TRBD2. Germline-derived CDR1 and CDR2 are MNHEY and SMNVEV (reference sequence). The CDR3 is 16 residues long. V gave up 2 bases and J gave up 6 bases; unmatched junction bases: 12. CDR3 sequence reads: CASSLAGASGSGEQYF. The CDR3 DNA reads as TGTGCCAGCAGTTTAGCCGGGGCTAGCGGGTCGGGCGAGCAGTACTTC.

The chain links TRBV19 to TRBJ2-7, with 8 bases identical to TRBD1. Germline CDR1 is LNHDA and CDR2 is SQIVND (reference sequence). V gave up 1 base and J gave up 5 bases; unmatched junction bases: 7. The CDR3 totals 15 residues. CDR3 amino acids: CASSIGLDRVHEQYF. CDR3 nucleotides: TGTGCCAGTAGTATAGGGCTGGACAGGGTCCACGAGCAGTACTTC. The full variable domain, completed using reference TRBV19 and TRBJ2-7, is DGGITQSPKYLFRKEGQNVTLSCEQNLNHDAMYWYRQDPGQGLRLIYYSQIVNDFQKGDIAEGYSVSREKKESFPLTVTSAQKNPTAFYLCASSIGLDRVHEQYFGPGTRLTVT.

The chain links TRBV5-1 to TRBJ1-2, with D unresolved. Germline values: CDR1 SGHRS, CDR2 YFSETQ. This CDR3 contains 14 residues. V was pared by 4 bases and J by 5 bases, with 15 bases between. Written as DNA, the CDR3 is TGCGCCAGCAGCGAGAGTGGAGGTGGATATGGCTACACCTTC. This encodes CASSESGGGYGYTF.